This entry lists 25 T cell receptor beta chains sequenced from one sample in a study of T cell responses to AZD1222 COVID-19 vaccine. Assay: immunoSEQ multiplex PCR; the TCRdb copy retains only in-frame clones and omits some. This table has roughly 96,000 clones, more than 75% appearing once. The sequencing used peripheral blood, collected 28 days after the second AZD1222 dose. The receptors shown here come from an adult who received the AZD1222 COVID-19 vaccine.

This clone is a singleton in its sample. The gene calls are TRBV6-6 and TRBJ1-5, with 8 bases aligning to TRBD1. The CDR3 extends over 15 amino acids. Germline V gives CDR1 MNHNY, CDR2 SVGAGI (reference sequence). V dropped 7 bases and J dropped 3; count of bases not matched to a gene: 8. Here the CDR3 DNA reads TGTGCCAGCAACCCGCAGGGGGCGGTCAATCAGCCCCAGCATTTT. Residues: CASNPQGAVNQPQHF.

This sequence joins TRBV6-6 and TRBJ2-1; TRBD1 agrees at 9 bases. CDR1 is MNHNY and CDR2 is SVGAGI in the germline V gene (reference sequence). The J segment lost 5 bases and the V segment lost 2 bases, leaving 4 bases of the junction unmatched. The CDR3 runs to 15 residues. In nucleotides, the CDR3 is TGTGCCAGCAGTTACAGGAGGGACAGGGACAATGAGCAGTTCTTC. This translates into CASSYRRDRDNEQFF.

The chain combines TRBV19 with TRBJ1-4, with a possible D match to TRBD1 (5 bases). This CDR3 has 13 residues. Trimming cost V 6 bases and J 13 bases, with 18 bases left between them. Germline V gives CDR1 LNHDA, CDR2 SQIVND (reference sequence). The CDR3 spells CASSWGRGDGLFF. DNA of the CDR3: TGTGCCAGTAGCTGGGGGAGGGGAGATGGACTGTTTTTT.

The chain couples TRBV7-3 to TRBJ1-2; possibly TRBD1 for D (5 bases). Germline V gene data show CDR1 as SGHTA and CDR2 as FQGTGA. The CDR3 is 13 residues long. Trimming cost V 5 bases and J 8 bases, with 15 bases left between them. The CDR3 DNA is TGTGCCAGCAGCCCCCAGGGTAAAGAGGGCTACACCTTC. Amino acids: CASSPQGKEGYTF. The variable domain in full, with the rest retrieved from reference TRBV7-3 and TRBJ1-2, is GAGVSQTPSNKVTEKGKYVELRCDPISGHTALYWYRQSLGQGPEFLIYFQGTGAADDSGLPNDRFFAVRPEGSVSTLKIQRTERGDSAVYLCASSPQGKEGYTFGSGTRLTVV.

The chain joins TRBV9 to TRBJ1-1; D is uncertain. V was trimmed by 3 bases and J by 1 base, leaving 7 bases between them. The CDR3 extends over 13 amino acids. Germline values: CDR1 SGDLS, CDR2 YYNGEE. This CDR3 reads CASSGHPNTEAFF. CDR3 nucleotide sequence: TGTGCCAGCAGCGGACACCCGAACACTGAAGCTTTCTTT.

V gene TRBV2 combines with J gene TRBJ2-5; no firm D call. The V end lost 5 bases, the J end lost 2 bases, and 9 bases lay between the germline ends. Germline lookup yields CDR1 SNHLY and CDR2 FYNNEI. The CDR3 length is 13 residues. CDR3 region: CASSWARQETQYF. The CDR3 DNA follows: TGTGCCAGCAGTTGGGCACGACAAGAGACCCAGTACTTC. Full variable domain (rest looked up from reference TRBV2 and TRBJ2-5): EPEVTQTPSHQVTQMGQEVILRCVPISNHLYFYWYRQILGQKVEFLVSFYNNEISEKSEIFDDQFSVERPDGSNFTLKIRSTKLEDSAMYFCASSWARQETQYFGPGTRLLVL.

The chain links TRBV28 to TRBJ1-5; a possible D gene is TRBD1 (5 bases). The V end lost 4 bases, the J end lost 0 bases, and 16 bases lay between the germline ends. Germline lookup yields CDR1 MDHEN and CDR2 SYDVKM. The CDR3 is made up of 17 amino acids. CDR3 in amino acids: CASSSPGTLNSNQPQHF. CDR3 DNA: TGTGCCAGCAGTTCCCCTGGGACGTTGAATAGCAATCAGCCCCAGCATTTT.

This clone was seen a few times. The chain carries TRBV7-2 and TRBJ1-6, with D unclear. The CDR3 sequence is 17 residues long. Germline CDR1 and CDR2: SGHTA and FQGNSA. V lost 2 bases and J lost 9, with 20 bases in between. CDR3 protein: CASSLMVSGYEASPLHF. Written as DNA, the CDR3 is TGTGCCAGCAGCTTAATGGTTTCGGGTTACGAGGCTTCACCCCTCCACTTT.

This clone was seen just once. The CDR3 DNA sequence: TGTGCCAGCAGCGTTTCTCCGGAGATGAGGATTTATGAGCAGTTCTTC. As protein: CASSVSPEMRIYEQFF. The chain is built from TRBV9 and TRBJ2-1; D is uncertain. This CDR3 spans 16 amino acids. Looked up from germline, CDR1 is SGDLS and CDR2 is YYNGEE. The germline V and J ends were trimmed by 2 bases and 8 bases, with 20 bases remaining between them.

The CDR3 protein is CASSFRQNYGYTF. The CDR3 DNA follows: TGTGCCAGCAGCTTTAGACAGAACTATGGCTACACCTTC. J is TRBJ1-2 and V is TRBV7-2, with D possibly TRBD1 on 5 matching bases. The CDR3 runs to 13 residues. V was clipped by 3 bases and J by 2 bases, with 7 bases between them. Germline values: CDR1 SGHTA, CDR2 FQGNSA.

V is TRBV3-1 (or the pseudogene TRBV3-2) and J is TRBJ2-7; a weak D match, TRBD1 (8 bases). Germline V CDR1 and CDR2: LGHDT, YNNKEL (reference sequence). The CDR3 is made up of 13 amino acids. V lost 7 bases and J 5 bases, leaving 15 bases between the germline ends. CDR3 residues: CASNRGGEHEQYF. The CDR3 DNA reads as TGTGCCAGCAACAGGGGGGGGGAGCACGAGCAGTACTTC.

V and J are TRBV4-3 and TRBJ1-6, with a possible D match to TRBD1 (6 bases). The V gene lost 1 base and the J gene lost 8 bases, with 12 bases spanning the gap. Germline V gene data show CDR1 as LGHNA and CDR2 as YSLEER. The CDR3 runs 15 residues. The CDR3 DNA reads as TGCGCCAGCAGCCAAGGGGCAGGGGATGATTCACCCCTCCACTTT. Residues: CASSQGAGDDSPLHF.

The CDR3 loop reads CASSALTGHYGYTF. CDR3 coding DNA: TGTGCCAGCAGCGCATTGACAGGGCACTATGGCTACACCTTC. J is TRBJ1-2 and V is TRBV9; the match to TRBD1 covers 7 bases. From germline, CDR1 is SGDLS and CDR2 YYNGEE. The J segment lost 3 bases and the V segment lost 3 bases, leaving 5 bases of the junction unmatched. There are 14 residues in the CDR3.

The J gene is TRBJ1-2, the V gene TRBV18, with D possibly being TRBD1 (5 bases). Germline V lookup: CDR1 KGHSH, CDR2 LQKENI. The CDR3 covers 14 residues. Trimming cost V 0 bases and J 8 bases, with 13 bases left between them. CDR3 residues: CASSPPGDPGGYTF. The CDR3 nucleotides read TGTGCCAGCTCACCACCGGGGGACCCAGGGGGCTACACCTTC.

The count of this clone is one. The chain couples TRBV29-1 to TRBJ2-6; the match to TRBD1 covers 10 bases. Germline CDR1 SQVTM, CDR2 ANQGSEA. This CDR3 region has 15 residues. Trimming took 7 bases from V and 3 from J; bases not matched to a gene: 6. This CDR3 reads CSARQGADGANVLTF. The DNA of the CDR3 is TGCAGCGCCCGACAGGGGGCAGATGGGGCCAACGTCCTGACTTTC. Full variable domain (rest looked up from reference TRBV29-1 and TRBJ2-6): SAVISQKPSRDICQRGTSLTIQCQVDSQVTMMFWYRQQPGQSLTLIATANQGSEATYESGFVIDKFPISRPNLTFSTLTVSNMSPEDSSIYLCSARQGADGANVLTFGAGSRLTVL.

The chain links TRBV12-3 or TRBV12-4 to TRBJ1-2; a possible D gene is TRBD1 (6 bases). Trimming removed 5 bases at V and 8 bases at J, with 12 bases between. CDR3 length: 12 residues. CDR3 protein: CASSGGARGYTF. Written as DNA, the CDR3 is TGTGCCAGCAGTGGGGGGGCGAGAGGCTACACCTTC.

The chain recombines TRBV4-3 with TRBJ1-2, with D unclear. The CDR3 runs to 13 residues. Germline V CDR1 and CDR2: LGHNA, YSLEER. Trimming left V 0 bases short and J 7 bases short, with 9 bases between. The CDR3 DNA reads TGCGCCAGCAGCCAAGATGTAGGCGGTGGCTACACCTTC. Protein sequence: CASSQDVGGGYTF.

The chain employs TRBV7-2 and TRBJ1-2; D gene uncertain. V gave up 1 base and J gave up 6 bases, with 15 bases separating them. Germline V CDR1 and CDR2: SGHTA, FQGNSA. The length of the CDR3 is 15 residues. CDR3 coding DNA: TGTGCCAGCAGCTTAGTAACTGCGGGTGTAGATGGCTACACCTTC. Its protein product is CASSLVTAGVDGYTF.

V usage is TRBV19 and J usage is TRBJ2-1, with 8 bases identical to TRBD1. The ends lost 4 bases at V and 2 bases at J; junction bases unmatched: 4. The CDR3 is made up of 15 amino acids. Looked up from germline, CDR1 is LNHDA and CDR2 is SQIVND (reference sequence). This CDR3 is CASSTQGAPYNEQFF. The CDR3 DNA reads as TGTGCCAGTAGTACGCAGGGGGCACCCTACAATGAGCAGTTCTTC.

This clone is a singleton in its sample. The CDR3 reads CASSRGTPGLAGETQYF. In DNA form, the CDR3 reads TGTGCCAGCTCAAGGGGGACGCCGGGACTAGCGGGGGAGACCCAGTACTTC. The genes are TRBV18 and TRBJ2-5, with TRBD2 matching 13 bases. Germline values: CDR1 KGHSH, CDR2 LQKENI. V was clipped by 5 bases and J by 5 bases; unmatched bases: 11. CDR3 length equals 17 residues.

This chain links TRBV10-2 with TRBJ1-2; D possibly corresponds to TRBD1 (5 bases). Germline V CDR1 and CDR2: WSHSY, SAAADI. Trimming shortened V by 4 bases and J by 6 bases, and 18 bases separated the two germline ends. This CDR3 comprises 15 residues. The CDR3 here is CASSAWAGGTNGYTF. The CDR3 bases are TGCGCCAGCAGTGCCTGGGCCGGGGGAACGAATGGCTACACCTTC.

The rearrangement joins TRBV3-1 (or the pseudogene TRBV3-2) to TRBJ2-2; possibly TRBD1 for D (5 bases). Deletions cut 4 bases from V and 6 bases from J, with 9 bases between. The CDR3 has 13 residues. Germline values: CDR1 LGHDT, CDR2 YNNKEL (reference sequence). The CDR3 DNA reads as TGTGCCAGCAGCCTGCAGGGATCCGGGGAGCTGTTTTTT. Translating gives CASSLQGSGELFF.

The rearrangement joins TRBV7-2 to TRBJ1-2, with D possibly TRBD1 on 5 matching bases. Looked up from germline, CDR1 is SGHTA and CDR2 is FQGNSA. V lost 5 bases and J 6 bases, leaving 25 bases between the germline ends. The CDR3 extends over 17 amino acids. CDR3 residues: CASSPEVGFRESHGYTF. In DNA, the CDR3 is TGTGCCAGCAGCCCGGAGGTGGGTTTCAGGGAATCCCATGGCTACACCTTC.

This clone came up once. This chain joins TRBV5-4 and TRBJ1-1; a weak D match, TRBD1 (5 bases). Germline CDR1 is SGHNT and CDR2 is YYREEE (reference sequence). Between the trimmed V and J ends, which lost 2 bases and 5 bases, there was a span of 19 bases. This CDR3 has 16 residues. The chain's CDR3 is CASSFIGGGGKTEAFF. The CDR3 bases are TGTGCCAGCAGCTTTATTGGCGGGGGAGGAAAAACTGAAGCTTTCTTT. The complete variable domain, with remaining parts taken from reference TRBV5-4 and TRBJ1-1, reads ETGVTQSPTHLIKTRGQQVTLRCSSQSGHNTVSWYQQALGQGPQFIFQYYREEENGRGNFPPRFSGLQFPNYSSELNVNALELDDSALYLCASSFIGGGGKTEAFFGQGTRLTVV.

On this clone itself: The sample holds other DNA sequences that translate to the same CDR3. The chain links TRBV15 to TRBJ2-3; D is unresolved. With 1 base removed from V and 5 bases from J, the gap between germline ends came to 7 bases. The CDR3 runs 13 residues. CDR1 and CDR2 from the germline V gene are LNHNV and YYDKDF (reference sequence). The CDR3, as DNA: TGTGCCACCAGCAGAGTCGTAGAAGATACGCAGTATTTT. Translated: CATSRVVEDTQYF.